The 20 T cell receptor beta chains given below trace back to one sample, sequenced in a study of T cell responses to AZD1222 COVID-19 vaccine. Libraries were prepared by immunoSEQ multiplex PCR; TCRdb keeps only in-frame clonotypes and omits some of them. The sample shows about 93,000 clones, more than 80% of them seen only once. The sequencing used peripheral blood, collected 28 days after the second AZD1222 dose. The receptors derive from an adult who received the AZD1222 COVID-19 vaccine.

This clone came up once. The gene calls are TRBV25-1 and TRBJ1-3; D gene uncertain. Germline V CDR1 and CDR2: MGHDK, SYGVNS. V was clipped by 1 base and J by 3 bases, with 10 bases between them. This CDR3 has 15 residues. The CDR3: CASSELIGFGNTIYF. The CDR3 bases are TGTGCCAGCAGTGAATTGATAGGGTTTGGAAACACCATATATTTT.

This clone appeared a few times. The V gene is TRBV11-3, the J gene TRBJ1-1; 9 positions match TRBD1. CDR1 and CDR2 from the germline V gene are SGHNT and YENEEA. The trim removed 5 bases at V and 1 base at J, leaving 5 bases unmatched. CDR3 length equals 15 residues. Here the CDR3 reads CASSQTGQGNTEAFF. The CDR3 DNA sequence: TGTGCCAGCAGCCAAACGGGACAGGGGAACACTGAAGCTTTCTTT.

The gene calls are TRBV2 and TRBJ1-1; the D gene is possibly TRBD1 (5 bases). V lost 8 bases to trimming and J lost 6 bases, with 19 bases between them. The CDR3 has 14 residues. Germline V gives CDR1 SNHLY, CDR2 FYNNEI. The CDR3 reads CASSTVARAPEAFF. DNA for the CDR3: TGTGCCAGCTCTACAGTGGCCAGGGCCCCTGAAGCTTTCTTT.

The chain couples TRBV29-1 to TRBJ1-1; no definite D call. This CDR3 contains 13 residues. Germline lookup yields CDR1 SQVTM and CDR2 ANQGSEA. V dropped 4 bases and J dropped 3 bases, with 12 bases sitting between them. CDR3 nucleotides: TGCAGCGTTGTGTGGGGTATCGACACTGAAGCTTTCTTT. It codes for CSVVWGIDTEAFF.

The CDR3 loop reads CASSVDPAPNEKLFF. The CDR3 DNA reads as TGTGCCAGCAGTGTCGACCCGGCCCCTAATGAAAAACTGTTTTTT. The chain combines TRBV2 with TRBJ1-4; D is undetermined. From germline, CDR1 is SNHLY and CDR2 FYNNEI. This CDR3 region has 15 residues. The V end was cut by 4 bases, the J end by 3 bases, with 12 bases between.

This clone was seen a single time. The J gene is TRBJ2-5, the V gene TRBV10-3; 9 bases align to TRBD1. CDR1 and CDR2 (germline): ENHRY, SYGVKD. The V gene end was trimmed by 3 bases and the J gene end by 3 bases; junction bases not matched to a gene: 5. The CDR3 length is 15 residues. The CDR3 nucleotides are TGTGCCATCAGTGACCCCCGGGACAGGGAAGAGACCCAGTACTTC. Translated, it gives CAISDPRDREETQYF.

The chain employs TRBV13 and TRBJ1-4; 7 bases agree with TRBD1. Germline CDR1 reads PRHDT; CDR2 reads FYEKMQ (reference sequence). The CDR3 spans 15 residues. V was pared by 2 bases and J by 3 bases, with 3 bases of the junction left unmatched. CDR3 residues: CASSLQQGANEKLFF. In DNA, the CDR3 is TGTGCCAGCAGCTTACAGCAGGGGGCTAATGAAAAACTGTTTTTT.

CDR3 amino acids: CASSLGGGEQYF. The CDR3 DNA is TGTGCCAGCAGCTTGGGAGGGGGCGAGCAGTACTTC. V is TRBV5-8 and J is TRBJ2-7; D is perhaps TRBD1 (6 bases). Deletions cut 0 bases from V and 6 bases from J, with 7 bases between. The CDR3 has 12 amino acids. Per the germline V gene, CDR1 is SGHTS and CDR2 is YDEGEE.

V and J are TRBV4-1 and TRBJ1-4; D is uncertain. Trimming took off 0 bases at V and 8 bases at J, with 10 bases between the two ends. The CDR3 contains 14 residues. Germline V gene sequence: CDR1 MGHRA, CDR2 YSYEKL. The CDR3 region is CASSQDPQSEKLFF. The CDR3 DNA follows: TGCGCCAGCAGCCAAGATCCCCAGAGCGAAAAACTGTTTTTT.

J is TRBJ1-1 and V is TRBV19; a possible D gene is TRBD1 (5 bases). V shed 7 bases and J shed 0 bases, with 15 bases lying between them. The CDR3 has 15 residues. CDR1 LNHDA and CDR2 SQIVND come from the germline V gene (reference sequence). The CDR3 bases are TGTGCCAGTAAGAGAGTAGGGGTCATGAACACTGAAGCTTTCTTT. Its translation is CASKRVGVMNTEAFF.

The chain employs TRBV2 and TRBJ2-5; no clear D gene. Germline loops: CDR1 SNHLY, CDR2 FYNNEI. V lost 3 bases, J lost 1 base, and 3 bases lay in between. The CDR3 loop spans 12 amino acids. Here the CDR3 reads CASSDSQETQYF. The CDR3 DNA follows: TGTGCCAGCAGTGACTCCCAAGAGACCCAGTACTTC.

This chain links TRBV5-8 with TRBJ1-2, with 7 nucleotides matching TRBD1. Looked up from germline, CDR1 is SGHTS and CDR2 is YDEGEE. The CDR3 runs to 14 residues. The J segment lost 3 bases and the V segment lost 5 bases, leaving 7 bases of the junction unmatched. In DNA form, the CDR3 reads TGTGCCAGCAGTCTTACAGGGGTTGACTATGGCTACACCTTC. Its translation: CASSLTGVDYGYTF.

The chain is built from TRBV18 and TRBJ1-1, with 11 bases that match TRBD1. The CDR3 sequence is 15 residues long. Germline lookup yields CDR1 KGHSH and CDR2 LQKENI. J gave up 4 bases and V 4 bases, and 5 bases lay outside the gene matches. The CDR3 here is CASSLDRGQGTEAFF. CDR3 nucleotides: TGTGCCAGCTCACTGGACAGGGGGCAGGGCACTGAAGCTTTCTTT.

This chain joins TRBV7-9 and TRBJ1-1; TRBD1 might be the D (5 bases). Trimming took 2 bases from V and 6 from J, leaving 13 bases between them. This CDR3 spans 14 amino acids. The germline V gene encodes CDR1 SEHNR and CDR2 FQNEAQ (reference sequence). The CDR3 here is CASSLQGPGPEAFF. The CDR3 bases are TGTGCCAGCAGCTTACAGGGTCCGGGGCCTGAAGCTTTCTTT.

The table lists this clone with a count of one. V usage is TRBV12-3 or TRBV12-4 and J usage is TRBJ2-1; no clear D gene. CDR3 size: 13 residues. Trimming pared 6 bases from V and 4 bases from J, leaving 10 bases between. The CDR3 DNA is TGTGCCAGCAGCTCGTCCCCTTACAATGAGCAGTTCTTC. As protein: CASSSSPYNEQFF.

This clone was seen only a few times. The J gene is TRBJ2-5, the V gene TRBV2, with TRBD1 matching 7 bases. The CDR3 spans 14 residues. Germline V gives CDR1 SNHLY, CDR2 FYNNEI. With V trimmed by 6 bases and J by 4 bases, 8 bases remained unmatched. This chain's CDR3 is CASRESTGRETQYF. The CDR3 bases are TGTGCCAGCAGAGAGTCGACAGGGAGAGAGACCCAGTACTTC.

V usage is TRBV9 and J usage is TRBJ1-1; D is undetermined. Germline V gives CDR1 SGDLS, CDR2 YYNGEE. The CDR3 runs 14 residues. V lost 1 base, J lost 1 base, and 8 bases lay in between. CDR3 in amino acids: CASSVSSGNTEAFF. In DNA form, the CDR3 reads TGTGCCAGCAGCGTATCGTCAGGGAACACTGAAGCTTTCTTT.

The chain carries TRBV18 and TRBJ1-1, with a weak D call TRBD1 (5 bases). V lost 2 bases and J lost 0, with 7 bases in between. Germline loops: CDR1 KGHSH, CDR2 LQKENI. This CDR3 contains 14 residues. This chain's CDR3 is CASSPAGLNTEAFF. CDR3 sequence (DNA): TGTGCCAGCTCACCAGCAGGGCTGAACACTGAAGCTTTCTTT.

V and J are TRBV27 and TRBJ1-1; possibly TRBD1 for D (5 bases). Germline CDR1 MNHEY, CDR2 SMNVEV (reference sequence). The length of the CDR3 is 13 residues. The germline V and J ends were trimmed by 6 bases and 5 bases, with 13 bases remaining between them. In DNA form, the CDR3 reads TGTGCCAGCAGACCTCAGGGCTATACTGAAGCTTTCTTT. Translating it yields CASRPQGYTEAFF.

J is TRBJ1-2 and V is TRBV4-2, with D maybe TRBD1 (5 bases). Germline loops: CDR1 LGHNA, CDR2 YNFKEQ. Trimming removed 0 bases from V and 6 bases from J, with 14 bases in between. This CDR3 comprises 15 residues. CDR3 DNA: TGTGCCAGCAGCCAAGATAGGCAGGGAATCGATGGCTACACCTTC. This gives the protein CASSQDRQGIDGYTF.